This is a list of T cell receptor beta chains from one sample in a study of T cell repertoires in cytomegalovirus infection. TCRdb passed the reads through MiXCR, listing each CDR3 protein once. The sample carries 290,000 or so distinct CDR3 sequences, roughly 26% recorded once. The sample was PBMCs. These receptors originate from a human donor in good health (CMV status not recorded). Some clones in this sample may be carry-over from other donors' samples. Both conserved end residues are part of each CDR3. Each record gives: V gene, J gene, CDR3 length, D gene, clone size, CDR3 DNA, CDR3 protein. The D gene is left open where the match is weak. Size tells how often a clone was seen (once, few, many) or the class of an expanded clone, and some rows leave it out.

v_gene: TRBV11-3
j_gene: TRBJ2-3
len: 15
d_gene: TRBD2
abundance: -
CDR3nt: TGTGCCAGCAGCCTACCAGCGGGGGGGCGGGATACGCAGTATTTT
CDR3aa: CASSLPAGGRDTQYF

v_gene: TRBV7-2
j_gene: TRBJ2-1
len: 19
d_gene: TRBD2
abundance: many
CDR3nt: TGTGCCAGCAGCTTAGGGATCGATAGCGGGAGGGCCTACTACAATGAGCAGTTCTTC
CDR3aa: CASSLGIDSGRAYYNEQFF

v_gene: TRBV29-1
j_gene: TRBJ2-7
len: 12
d_gene: -
abundance: few
CDR3nt: TGCAGCGTTGTTCGAGACTCCTACGAGCAGTACTTC
CDR3aa: CSVVRDSYEQYF

v_gene: TRBV24-1
j_gene: TRBJ2-3
len: 14
d_gene: -
abundance: -
CDR3nt: TGTGCCACCAGTGGAGGGGGGGGCACAGATACGCAGTATTTT
CDR3aa: CATSGGGGTDTQYF

v_gene: TRBV7-6
j_gene: TRBJ1-1
len: 14
d_gene: -
abundance: few
CDR3nt: TGTGCCAGCAGCTTAAATCCCGCGGCGGTTGAAGCTTTCTTT
CDR3aa: CASSLNPAAVEAFF

v_gene: TRBV14
j_gene: TRBJ1-2
len: 15
d_gene: -
abundance: -
CDR3nt: TGTGCCAGCAGCCAAGATAGGAACACCCCTAGAGGCTACACCTTC
CDR3aa: CASSQDRNTPRGYTF

v_gene: TRBV7-2
j_gene: TRBJ2-1
len: 15
d_gene: TRBD1
abundance: many
CDR3nt: TGTGCCAGCAGCTTAGTACAGGGGGCGGGGAATGAGCAGTTCTTC
CDR3aa: CASSLVQGAGNEQFF

v_gene: TRBV7-9
j_gene: TRBJ2-3
len: 15
d_gene: -
abundance: -
CDR3nt: TGTGCCAGCAGCTTGCCTGTAGCTCTCACAGATACGCAGTATTTT
CDR3aa: CASSLPVALTDTQYF

v_gene: TRBV18
j_gene: TRBJ1-5
len: 12
d_gene: -
abundance: -
CDR3nt: TGTGCCAGCTCACCCACCAGTGAGCCCCAGCATTTT
CDR3aa: CASSPTSEPQHF

v_gene: TRBV7-2
j_gene: TRBJ2-3
len: 17
d_gene: TRBD2
abundance: many
CDR3nt: TGTGCCAGCAGCTTACCCCTGACTAGCGGAAACACAGATACGCAGTATTTT
CDR3aa: CASSLPLTSGNTDTQYF

v_gene: TRBV7-2
j_gene: TRBJ2-1
len: 14
d_gene: -
abundance: many
CDR3nt: TGTGCCAGCAGCCGAGATGTAATATACAATGAGCAGTTCTTC
CDR3aa: CASSRDVIYNEQFF

v_gene: TRBV7-9
j_gene: TRBJ1-1
len: 16
d_gene: -
abundance: -
CDR3nt: TGTGCCAGCAGCCGGCCAGGGGTGGGGGGTGGCACTGAAGCTTTCTTT
CDR3aa: CASSRPGVGGGTEAFF

v_gene: TRBV29-1
j_gene: TRBJ2-5
len: 12
d_gene: -
abundance: -
CDR3nt: TGCAGCGTCCGTCGGGACGCTGAGACCCAGTACTTC
CDR3aa: CSVRRDAETQYF

v_gene: TRBV7-2
j_gene: TRBJ2-7
len: 15
d_gene: TRBD1
abundance: few
CDR3nt: TGTGCCAGCAGCTTAGACAGGGGTCCGGCCTACGAGCAGTACTTC
CDR3aa: CASSLDRGPAYEQYF

v_gene: TRBV6-2/TRBV6-3
j_gene: TRBJ2-6
len: 15
d_gene: -
abundance: few
CDR3nt: TGTGCCAGCAGGTGGGGAGCTGCTGGGGCCAACGTCCTGACTTTC
CDR3aa: CASRWGAAGANVLTF

v_gene: TRBV20-1
j_gene: TRBJ2-2
len: 16
d_gene: TRBD1
abundance: -
CDR3nt: TGCAGTGCTAGAGATCGCAGGACAGGGGTCACCGGGGAGCTGTTTTTT
CDR3aa: CSARDRRTGVTGELFF

v_gene: TRBV7-2
j_gene: TRBJ2-7
len: 15
d_gene: TRBD1
abundance: many
CDR3nt: TGTGCCAGCAGACGAACCGGGACAGGCTCCTACGAGCAGTACTTC
CDR3aa: CASRRTGTGSYEQYF

v_gene: TRBV28
j_gene: TRBJ2-7
len: 15
d_gene: TRBD1
abundance: -
CDR3nt: TGTGCCAGCAGCGGACCGGGACAGACTTCCTACGAGCAGTACTTC
CDR3aa: CASSGPGQTSYEQYF

v_gene: TRBV20-1
j_gene: TRBJ1-5
len: 14
d_gene: -
abundance: few
CDR3nt: TGCAGTGTTGCGTACCGGGGGGCAGGTCAGCCCCAGCATTTT
CDR3aa: CSVAYRGAGQPQHF

v_gene: TRBV20-1
j_gene: TRBJ2-3
len: 15
d_gene: TRBD1
abundance: -
CDR3nt: TGCAGTGCTAGAGATTGGGACAGGGACACAGATACGCAGTATTTT
CDR3aa: CSARDWDRDTDTQYF

v_gene: TRBV29-1
j_gene: TRBJ1-1
len: 11
d_gene: -
abundance: -
CDR3nt: TGCAGCGTTGTGGCGGTCACTGAAGCTTTCTTT
CDR3aa: CSVVAVTEAFF

v_gene: TRBV7-2
j_gene: TRBJ2-1
len: 14
d_gene: -
abundance: few
CDR3nt: TGTGCCAGCAGCCCCGAGATCTCCTACAATGAGCAGTTCTTC
CDR3aa: CASSPEISYNEQFF

v_gene: TRBV20-1
j_gene: TRBJ2-5
len: 14
d_gene: TRBD1
abundance: -
CDR3nt: TGCAGTGCTAGATTAACAGGGGGCTTGGAGACCCAGTACTTC
CDR3aa: CSARLTGGLETQYF

v_gene: TRBV9
j_gene: TRBJ1-2
len: 16
d_gene: -
abundance: -
CDR3nt: TGTGCCAGCAGCGTATCGTCCGATTCGACCAACTATGGCTACACCTTC
CDR3aa: CASSVSSDSTNYGYTF

v_gene: TRBV7-2
j_gene: TRBJ2-3
len: 16
d_gene: -
abundance: many
CDR3nt: TGTGCCAGCAGCGTCCCAGGTGTACTTTTCACAGATACGCAGTATTTT
CDR3aa: CASSVPGVLFTDTQYF

v_gene: TRBV12-3/TRBV12-4
j_gene: TRBJ2-2
len: 14
d_gene: -
abundance: -
CDR3nt: TGTGCCAGCAGTTCCGGGGGGCACACCGGGGAGCTGTTTTTT
CDR3aa: CASSSGGHTGELFF